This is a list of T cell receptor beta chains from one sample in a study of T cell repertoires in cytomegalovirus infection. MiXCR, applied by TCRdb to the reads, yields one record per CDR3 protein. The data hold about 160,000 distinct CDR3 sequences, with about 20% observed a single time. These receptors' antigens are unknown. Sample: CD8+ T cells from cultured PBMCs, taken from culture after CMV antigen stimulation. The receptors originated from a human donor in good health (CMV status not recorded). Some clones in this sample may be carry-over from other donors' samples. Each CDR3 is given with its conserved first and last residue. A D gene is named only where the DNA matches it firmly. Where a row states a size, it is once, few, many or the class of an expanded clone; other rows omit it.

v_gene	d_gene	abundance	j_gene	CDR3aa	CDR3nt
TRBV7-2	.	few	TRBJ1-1	CASSSSNGYTEAFF	TGTGCCAGCAGCTCTTCCAACGGGTACACTGAAGCTTTCTTT
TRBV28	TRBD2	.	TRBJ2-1	CASEPYATSGYNEQFF	TGTGCCAGCGAGCCCTACGCAACTAGCGGATACAATGAGCAGTTCTTC
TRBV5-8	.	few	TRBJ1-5	CASSLLGVYSNQPQHF	TGTGCCAGCAGCTTACTAGGAGTTTATAGCAATCAGCCCCAGCATTTT
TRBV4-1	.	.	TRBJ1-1	CASSQVWTGVITEAFF	TGCGCCAGCAGCCAAGTTTGGACGGGGGTGATCACTGAAGCTTTCTTT
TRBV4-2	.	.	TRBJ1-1	CASSQDGGVLAFF	TGTGCCAGCAGCCAAGATGGAGGGGTGTTGGCTTTCTTT
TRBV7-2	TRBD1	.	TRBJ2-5	CASSLVGGATGQGVETQYF	TGTGCCAGCAGCTTAGTGGGGGGGGCTACGGGACAGGGGGTGGAGACCCAGTACTTC
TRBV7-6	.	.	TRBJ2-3	CASSFFSGDTQYF	TGTGCCAGCAGCTTCTTCTCGGGAGATACGCAGTATTTT
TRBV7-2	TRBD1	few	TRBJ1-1	CASSAGGLEAFF	TGTGCCAGCAGTGCAGGGGGCCTTGAAGCTTTCTTT
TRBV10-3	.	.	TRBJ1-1	CAISDRQVIMNTEAFF	TGTGCCATCAGTGACCGACAGGTCATCATGAACACTGAAGCTTTCTTT
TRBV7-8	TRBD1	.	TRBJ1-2	CASIRQGTSGYTF	TGTGCCAGCATTCGACAGGGGACCTCGGGCTACACCTTC
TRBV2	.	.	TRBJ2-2	CASSESWSNTGELFF	TGTGCCAGCAGTGAGTCCTGGTCGAACACCGGGGAGCTGTTTTTT
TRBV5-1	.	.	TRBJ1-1	CASSLPGYGTEAFF	TGCGCCAGCAGCTTACCGGGGTACGGCACTGAAGCTTTCTTT
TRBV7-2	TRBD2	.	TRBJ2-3	CASSLGSGGARDTQYF	TGTGCCAGCAGCTTAGGTAGCGGGGGGGCCCGAGATACGCAGTATTTT
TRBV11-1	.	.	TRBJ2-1	CASSNDRYNEQFF	TGTGCCAGCAGCAACGACCGATACAATGAGCAGTTCTTC